The 11 T cell receptor beta chains below were found in one sample sequenced in a study of blood T cell repertoires in COVID-19. Some clones are missing from TCRdb's copy, which holds only in-frame ones; the method was immunoSEQ multiplex PCR. The data contain about 59,000 clones, about 78% of them singletons. The sample comprised peripheral blood. The source is a man older than 75 with acute or convalescent COVID-19.

The chain combines TRBV18 with TRBJ1-4, with a possible D match to TRBD1 (6 bases). The CDR3 sequence is 14 residues long. The V and J ends lost 6 bases and 0 bases respectively, with 8 bases between them. Germline values: CDR1 KGHSH, CDR2 LQKENI. CDR3 sequence: CASSEGATNEKLFF. CDR3 in DNA: TGTGCCAGCTCCGAGGGGGCAACTAATGAAAAACTGTTTTTT. Filled out from reference TRBV18 and TRBJ1-4, the complete variable domain reads NAGVMQNPRHLVRRRGQEARLRCSPMKGHSHVYWYRQLPEEGLKFMVYLQKENIIDESGMPKERFSAEFPKEGPSILRIQQVVRGDSAAYFCASSEGATNEKLFFGSGTQLSVL.

The rearrangement joins TRBV5-1 to TRBJ2-3, with 10 nucleotides matching TRBD2. V was pared by 4 bases and J by 2 bases, with 13 bases of the junction left unmatched. The CDR3 extends over 18 amino acids. CDR1 is SGHRS, CDR2 YFSETQ, per germline. Here the CDR3 DNA reads TGCGCCAGCAGCCCTGGCCGGGCTAGCGGGGGCGTCACAGATACGCAGTATTTT. Amino acids: CASSPGRASGGVTDTQYF. Supplemented by reference TRBV5-1 and TRBJ2-3, the full variable domain reads KAGVTQTPRYLIKTRGQQVTLSCSPISGHRSVSWYQQTPGQGLQFLFEYFSETQRNKGNFPGRFSGRQFSNSRSEMNVSTLELGDSALYLCASSPGRASGGVTDTQYFGPGTRLTVL.

This clone was seen a handful of times. This rearrangement joins TRBV5-8 to TRBJ2-1, with 13 bases identical to TRBD2. Trimming removed 4 bases from V and 8 bases from J; junction bases left unmatched: 12. Looked up from germline, CDR1 is SGHTS and CDR2 is YDEGEE. CDR3 size: 17 residues. The CDR3 is CASSDGTSGKLIDEQFF. CDR3 nucleotides: TGTGCCAGCAGCGATGGGACTAGCGGGAAATTAATCGATGAGCAGTTCTTC.

The chain uses TRBV2 and TRBJ2-2; the D is unclear. Per the germline V gene, CDR1 is SNHLY and CDR2 is FYNNEI. The V and J ends lost 2 bases and 3 bases respectively, with 10 bases between them. The CDR3 consists of 15 residues. CDR3 coding DNA: TGTGCCAGCAGTGAAACACCCCCAGACACCGGGGAGCTGTTTTTT. Translation: CASSETPPDTGELFF.

This chain joins TRBV5-1 and TRBJ2-2, with D perhaps matching TRBD2 (5 bases). The CDR3 totals 17 residues. The germline V gene encodes CDR1 SGHRS and CDR2 YFSETQ. V lost 7 bases and J lost 2, with 21 bases in between. CDR3 DNA sequence: TGCGCCAGCGCCGCCCCAATTAGCGAAGGCAACACCGGGGAGCTGTTTTTT. Encoded protein: CASAAPISEGNTGELFF.

The chain links TRBV15 to TRBJ2-1; 10 bases match TRBD2. Germline values: CDR1 LNHNV, CDR2 YYDKDF (reference sequence). Trimming at V came to 2 bases and at J to 10 bases, leaving 5 bases not matched to a gene. This CDR3 contains 14 residues. The CDR3 sequence is CATSRRKLAGEQFF. CDR3 in DNA: TGTGCCACCAGCAGACGAAAACTAGCGGGGGAGCAGTTCTTC.

The chain has TRBV25-1 and TRBJ1-1, with D perhaps TRBD1 (6 bases). Germline V gene data show CDR1 as MGHDK and CDR2 as SYGVNS. The CDR3 is made up of 14 amino acids. Trimming pared 5 bases from V and 3 bases from J, leaving 13 bases between. The CDR3 nucleotides are TGTGCCAGCAGTAACCTAGGGGGGGACACTGAAGCTTTCTTT. This codes for CASSNLGGDTEAFF.

V gene TRBV5-6 combines with J gene TRBJ2-2; 8 nucleotides agree with TRBD2. Germline-derived CDR1 and CDR2 are SGHDT and YYEEEE. CDR3 length: 17 residues. The V and J ends lost 0 bases and 5 bases, in that order; junction bases with no gene match: 9. The CDR3 DNA follows: TGTGCCAGCAGCTTGGGGATGCAGTCTAGCGGGACCGGGGAGCTGTTTTTT. It specifies CASSLGMQSSGTGELFF. Full variable domain (remainder filled in from reference TRBV5-6 and TRBJ2-2): DAGVTQSPTHLIKTRGQQVTLRCSPKSGHDTVSWYQQALGQGPQFIFQYYEEEERQRGNFPDRFSGHQFPNYSSELNVNALLLGDSALYLCASSLGMQSSGTGELFFGEGSRLTVL.

V and J are TRBV14 and TRBJ1-1; D may be TRBD1 (6 bases). The CDR3 runs to 12 residues. V was cut by 2 bases and J by 8 bases, with 9 bases left in between. CDR1 and CDR2 from the germline V gene are SGHDN and FVKESK. CDR3 coding DNA: TGTGCCAGCAGCCAACTCAGGGGCGAAGCTTTCTTT. The encoded protein is CASSQLRGEAFF.

CDR3 DNA: TGTGCCTGGAGTGGCCGGAGAGGCGGCAATGAGCAGTTCTTC. Translated, it gives CAWSGRRGGNEQFF. This chain connects TRBV30 to TRBJ2-1; no definite D call. The CDR3 is made up of 14 amino acids. CDR1 is GTSNPN and CDR2 is SVGIG in the germline V gene (reference sequence). The ends were cut back, 1 base at V and 6 bases at J, with 13 bases in the middle. Looking up the rest from reference TRBV30 and TRBJ2-1 gives the full variable domain: SQTIHQWPATLVQPVGSPLSLECTVEGTSNPNLYWYRQAAGRGLQLLFYSVGIGQISSEVPQNLSASRPQDRQFILSSKKLLLSDSGFYLCAWSGRRGGNEQFFGPGTRLTVL.

This clone was recorded only once. V usage is TRBV19 and J usage is TRBJ1-5; no clear D. CDR3 length equals 14 residues. The germline V gene encodes CDR1 LNHDA and CDR2 SQIVND (reference sequence). V was pared by 3 bases and J by 5 bases, with 11 bases between. The CDR3 here is CASSISGSDQPQHF. Written as DNA, the CDR3 is TGTGCCAGTAGTATTTCCGGGAGCGATCAGCCCCAGCATTTT.